This TCR beta chain originates from a study of persistence of HIV-infected CD4 T cells. The libraries were made with immunoSEQ version 4 in survey mode. Using immunoSEQ multiplex PCR, the repertoire was profiled, and TCRdb retains in-frame clones only, with some absent. The data show roughly 17,000 clones, approximately 64% seen once. Cells were stimulated with CMV-infected fibroblast lysates at 10 ug/mL. CD4+ T cells upregulating both CD40 ligand and CD69 were sorted as responding cells. Germline assignment: CDR1 SEHNR and CDR2 FQNEAQ (reference sequence). V lost 1 base and J 5 bases, leaving 11 bases between the germline ends. This CDR3 has 14 amino acids. This clone ranks as large. The target antigen is unknown.

Sequenced material: CD4+ T cells sorted from PBMCs after approximately 19-hour stimulation, taken from a patient who received antiretroviral therapy. V is TRBV7-9 and J is TRBJ2-5; perhaps D is TRBD1 or TRBD2 (6 bases each). This TCR came from an adult woman with HIV who was CMV-seropositive. The CDR3 here is CASSLVTGGETQYF. In nucleotides, the CDR3 is TGTGCCAGCAGCTTAGTAACCGGGGGCGAGACCCAGTACTTC.